This T cell receptor beta chain was sequenced in a study of control samples from healthy donors and cancer patients. The V gene's germline CDR1 is GTSNPN and CDR2 SVGIG (reference sequence). The CDR3 runs to 16 residues. Trimming cost V 0 bases and J 4 bases, with 15 bases left between them. The protocol was immunoSEQ multiplex PCR, while the TCRdb copy is restricted to in-frame clones and leaves out a portion. Of about 150,000 clones listed, 80% to 95% are singletons. This TCR derives from a man younger than 35 in good health. Sample: blood. The rearrangement links TRBV30 to TRBJ2-2, with no clear D. CDR3 protein: CAWSVLGRAVTGELFF. DNA of the CDR3: TGTGCCTGGAGTGTACTCGGAAGGGCGGTCACCGGGGAGCTGTTTTTT.